These 25 T cell receptor beta chains were all obtained from the same sample, sequenced in a study of CD8 T cells in ankylosing spondylitis (dated by TCRdb to 2017 to 2019). What the authors observed across the whole study: Blood from ankylosing spondylitis patients appeared to be characterized by a TCR beta motif made up of several highly homologous amino acid variants.

The library was prepared using 5' RACE. For sequencing, an Illumina HiSeq 2500 was employed. Clones were called with MiXCR by TCRdb after fastp trimmed the public reads at Q25, and only in-frame beta chains were retained. Rows with one shared CDR3 protein collapse into an entry with the most common genes and DNA. In all, the sample holds over 600,000 distinct CDR3 sequences, and over 15% of those were seen once. The ten largest clones add up to about 19% of the sample. Antigen specificity for these receptors is unknown. The sequencing sample was made of blood, either unsorted or a sorted T cell fraction (not recorded which). The receptors derive from a male donor with ankylosing spondylitis.

The chain has TRBV10-3 and TRBJ2-7; 7 bases agree with TRBD2. This CDR3 is 15 amino acids long. CDR1 is ENHRY, CDR2 SYGVKD, per germline. Losses at the gene ends were 3 bases for V and 2 bases for J; bases not matched to a gene: 7. The CDR3 nucleotides are TGTGCCATCAGTGACCCCGGGACTATGACCTACGAGCAGTACTTC. It encodes CAISDPGTMTYEQYF.

This clonotype came up many times. This chain joins TRBV6-1 and TRBJ1-1; D may be TRBD1 (6 bases). The CDR3 is 15 residues long. Germline V gene lookup returns CDR1 MNHNS and CDR2 SASEGT. Trimming cost V 7 bases and J 1 base, with 16 bases left between them. In nucleotides, the CDR3 is TGTGCCAGCACGGGGCAGGGGATAGCGAACACTGAAGCTTTCTTT. This codes for CASTGQGIANTEAFF.

This clonotype was picked up a small number of times. The V and J genes are TRBV28 and TRBJ1-2, with D possibly matching TRBD1 (6 bases). V was cut by 6 bases and J by 4 bases, with 21 bases left in between. The CDR3 runs 16 residues. From germline, CDR1 is MDHEN and CDR2 SYDVKM. The CDR3 loop reads CASSVPQGIEIYGYTF. CDR3 bases: TGTGCCAGCAGCGTACCTCAGGGGATTGAGATCTATGGCTACACCTTC.

The V call is TRBV5-5, the J call TRBJ2-1, with D maybe TRBD1 (6 bases). CDR3 length equals 16 residues. Looked up from germline, CDR1 is SGHKS and CDR2 is YYEKEE (reference sequence). The germline V and J ends were trimmed by 4 bases and 5 bases, with 19 bases remaining between them. The CDR3 DNA is TGTGCCAGCAGCGCCCCCGGGACAATGGTTGACAATGAGCAGTTCTTC. This gives the protein CASSAPGTMVDNEQFF.

The rearrangement links TRBV7-8 to TRBJ2-1; D is uncertain. Trimming cost V 2 bases and J 3 bases, with 14 bases left between them. CDR1 and CDR2 (germline): SGHVS, FQNEAQ. The CDR3 runs to 16 residues. The CDR3 region is CASSLSRMGGYNEQFF. The CDR3 DNA sequence: TGTGCCAGCAGCTTATCACGGATGGGCGGCTACAATGAGCAGTTCTTC.

The gene calls are TRBV5-1 and TRBJ2-1, with 12 bases matching TRBD2. The CDR3 has 14 amino acids. The V segment lost 4 bases and the J segment 13 bases; nucleotides outside the gene matches: 9. Germline V gene sequence: CDR1 SGHRS, CDR2 YFSETQ. The CDR3 here is CASSIGLAGPGQFF. In DNA, the CDR3 is TGCGCCAGCAGCATAGGACTAGCGGGACCCGGACAGTTCTTC.

In its sample, this clonotype was seen many times. The V call is TRBV7-2, the J call TRBJ1-1; D gene uncertain. V dropped 1 base and J dropped 4 bases, with 13 bases sitting between them. The CDR3 loop spans 15 amino acids. The germline gives CDR1 SGHTA, CDR2 FQGNSA. The CDR3 here is CASSLGMSVSTEAFF. Here the CDR3 DNA reads TGTGCCAGCAGCTTAGGGATGTCTGTGAGCACTGAAGCTTTCTTT.

The chain carries TRBV12-3 or TRBV12-4 and TRBJ2-1, with D hard to call. V was shortened by 5 bases and J by 0 bases, with 11 bases between the two germline ends. This CDR3 comprises 15 residues. CDR3 protein: CASSTLLSSYNEQFF. CDR3 sequence (DNA): TGTGCCAGCAGTACCCTTCTGAGCTCCTACAATGAGCAGTTCTTC.

This clonotype was counted a single time. The chain joins TRBV5-7 to TRBJ1-2; D gene ambiguous. Being an ORF, TRBV5-7 has a function that is uncertain. This CDR3 spans 17 amino acids. V lost 4 bases, J lost 1 base, and 20 bases lay in between. The CDR3 nucleotides read TGTGCCAGCAGCCCCGGGCTCCTTCTATTGAGTAACTATGGCTACACCTTC. It specifies CASSPGLLLLSNYGYTF.

The rearrangement uses TRBV5-1 and TRBJ2-2, with TRBD1 identical over 7 bases. V lost 4 bases, J lost 5 bases, and 8 bases stayed unmatched. The germline gives CDR1 SGHRS, CDR2 YFSETQ. The CDR3 extends over 15 amino acids. CDR3 bases: TGCGCCAGCAGCCCCGACAGGGTTTGGACCGGGGAGCTGTTTTTT. Translation: CASSPDRVWTGELFF.

This clonotype was detected a few times. The CDR3 sequence: CASSVTPGQGVATQYF. The DNA for the CDR3 is TGTGCCAGCAGCGTAACCCCGGGACAGGGAGTGGCGACCCAGTACTTC. The V call is TRBV9, the J call TRBJ2-5, with 9 positions matching TRBD1. The CDR3 is 16 residues long. Germline CDR1 reads SGDLS; CDR2 reads YYNGEE. Losses at the gene ends were 1 base for V and 7 bases for J; bases not matched to a gene: 11.

The rearrangement joins TRBV6-1 to TRBJ1-5; 10 bases agree with TRBD1. The trim removed 8 bases at V and 5 bases at J, leaving 3 bases unmatched. The CDR3 runs 13 residues. CDR1 and CDR2 from the germline V gene are MNHNS and SASEGT. The CDR3 DNA reads as TGTGCCAGCGGGGACAGGGGCTATCAGCCCCAGCATTTT. Translated: CASGDRGYQPQHF.

This clonotype appeared a few times. CDR3 coding DNA: TGTGCCTGGAGTACAGATAAGATGCAGACCCAGTACTTC. As protein: CAWSTDKMQTQYF. This chain links TRBV30 with TRBJ2-5; D gene unclear. Trimming cost V 2 bases and J 6 bases, with 13 bases left between them. CDR1 is GTSNPN, CDR2 SVGIG, per germline (reference sequence). This CDR3 comprises 13 residues.

This clonotype was seen more than once but under ten times. The V gene is TRBV5-6, the J gene TRBJ1-2; D is perhaps TRBD1 (6 bases). V was cut by 6 bases and J by 4 bases, with 16 bases left in between. The length of the CDR3 is 14 residues. Germline values: CDR1 SGHDT, CDR2 YYEEEE. The CDR3 protein is CASNLEGGIYGYTF. DNA of the CDR3: TGTGCCAGCAATTTGGAGGGGGGGATCTATGGCTACACCTTC.

About this clonotype itself: At one end the junction does not follow the germline gene, possibly because of a read error. The chain is built from TRBV5-1 and TRBJ2-7; a possible D gene is TRBD2 (7 bases). Germline V gives CDR1 SGHRS, CDR2 YFSETQ. There are 15 residues in the CDR3. This chain's CDR3 is CASSLVTGGSHEQYF. CDR3 bases: TGCGCCAGCAGCTTGGTTACGGGGGGCTCCCACGAGCAGTACTTC.

The V and J genes are TRBV28 and TRBJ2-1; TRBD2 matches 10 bases. This CDR3 contains 15 residues. V shed 8 bases, J shed 4 bases, and the junction held 8 bases outside the gene matches. From germline, CDR1 is MDHEN and CDR2 SYDVKM. This CDR3 reads CASGSGTSDYNEQFF. The CDR3, as DNA: TGTGCCAGCGGCTCCGGGACTAGCGATTACAATGAGCAGTTCTTC.

The V call is TRBV6-2 or TRBV6-3, the J call TRBJ2-1; no clear D. Germline V gene data show CDR1 as MNHEY and CDR2 as SVGEGT. Trimming took off 4 bases at V and 7 bases at J, with 11 bases between the two ends. The CDR3 totals 13 residues. This CDR3 is CASSSVLKNEQFF. CDR3 nucleotides: TGTGCCAGCAGTTCAGTACTGAAAAATGAGCAGTTCTTC.

This chain joins TRBV19 and TRBJ2-1; the D gene could be TRBD1 or TRBD2 (5 bases each). V was trimmed by 8 bases and J by 4 bases, leaving 12 bases between them. The length of the CDR3 is 13 residues. Looked up from germline, CDR1 is LNHDA and CDR2 is SQIVND (reference sequence). The CDR3 region is CASGDGGYNEQFF. CDR3 DNA: TGTGCCAGTGGGGACGGAGGATACAATGAGCAGTTCTTC.

This clonotype appeared a few times. The V gene is TRBV12-3 or TRBV12-4, the J gene TRBJ2-1; D unclear. The CDR3 loop spans 11 amino acids. V was shortened by 3 bases and J by 9 bases, with 6 bases between the two germline ends. CDR3 region: CASSFYSEQFF. In nucleotides, the CDR3 is TGTGCCAGCAGTTTTTATAGTGAGCAGTTCTTC.

This clonotype was detected a few times. The rearrangement uses TRBV7-3 and TRBJ2-2, with TRBD2 matching 7 bases. This CDR3 is 17 amino acids long. V lost 0 bases and J lost 1; bases outside the gene matches: 5. Germline CDR1 is SGHTA and CDR2 is FQGTGA. CDR3 nucleotides: TGTGCCAGCAGCTTAACGACCGGGACTAAGAACACCGGGGAGCTGTTTTTT. Translation gives CASSLTTGTKNTGELFF.

The V call is TRBV11-2, the J call TRBJ1-3, with D unresolved. The CDR3 consists of 15 residues. CDR1 is SGHAT and CDR2 is FQNNGV in the germline V gene. V gave up 0 bases and J gave up 0 bases, with 6 bases separating them. In DNA form, the CDR3 reads TGTGCCAGCAGCTTAGACGGGTTCTCTGGAAACACCATATATTTT. Residues: CASSLDGFSGNTIYF.

This clonotype has just a few counts. The chain combines TRBV12-3 or TRBV12-4 with TRBJ2-7; the D gene is possibly TRBD1 (5 bases). This CDR3 is built from 14 residues. The V gene lost 2 bases and the J gene lost 2 bases, with 10 bases spanning the gap. The CDR3 region has the DNA TGTGCCAGCAGTTTAAGGGCAGGGCCCTACGAGCAGTACTTC. Its translation is CASSLRAGPYEQYF.

J is TRBJ1-2 and V is TRBV12-3 or TRBV12-4; D gene uncertain. V was pared by 7 bases and J by 7 bases, with 25 bases between. This CDR3 is 16 amino acids long. The CDR3 nucleotides read TGTGCCAGCAATTTGGAGACTGGCCTAATGGGGTTTGGCTACACCTTC. Protein sequence: CASNLETGLMGFGYTF.

This clonotype was counted at least ten times. The chain combines TRBV24-1 with TRBJ2-5; D may be TRBD1 or TRBD2 (5 bases each). The CDR3 contains 14 residues. Trimming stripped 4 bases from V and 5 bases from J, with 13 bases between. Germline values: CDR1 KGHDR, CDR2 SFDVKD. CDR3 loop: CATSEGTKGETQYF. CDR3 bases: TGTGCCACCAGTGAAGGGACGAAGGGGGAGACCCAGTACTTC.

J is TRBJ2-5 and V is TRBV7-9; maybe TRBD1 (5 bases). The CDR3 runs 12 residues. V was pared by 5 bases and J by 5 bases, with 9 bases between. Germline V lookup: CDR1 SEHNR, CDR2 FQNEAQ (reference sequence). CDR3 amino acids: CASSRQTETQYF. CDR3 coding DNA: TGTGCCAGCAGCCGACAGACGGAGACCCAGTACTTC.